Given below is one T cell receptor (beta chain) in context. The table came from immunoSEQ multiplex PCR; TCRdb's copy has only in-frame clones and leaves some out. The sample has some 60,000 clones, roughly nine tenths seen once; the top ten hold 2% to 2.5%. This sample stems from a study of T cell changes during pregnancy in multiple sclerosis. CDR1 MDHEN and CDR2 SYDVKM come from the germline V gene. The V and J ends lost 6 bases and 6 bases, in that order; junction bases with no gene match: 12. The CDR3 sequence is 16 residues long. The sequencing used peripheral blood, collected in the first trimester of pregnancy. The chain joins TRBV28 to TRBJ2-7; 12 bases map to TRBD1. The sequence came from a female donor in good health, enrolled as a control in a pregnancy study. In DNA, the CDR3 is TGTGCCAGCAGAGCTCCGGGGACAGGGGGCTCGGGCGAGCAGTACTTC. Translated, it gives CASRAPGTGGSGEQYF.